This paragraph covers one T cell receptor beta chain sequence. What antigen it recognizes has not been identified. No much larger clone is present one base from it, and per-base qualities are unavailable. Genomic DNA was extracted with the Qiagen DNeasy kit from unsorted PBMCs and from negatively selected CD4+ and CD8+ fractions. TCR beta CDR3 regions were amplified by immunoSEQ multiplex PCR using primers annealing to V and J segments. A synthetic immune receptor repertoire was used to minimize amplification bias, and remaining bias was computationally removed after sequencing. Processing in the source paper ran as follows. Repertoire diversity was quantified as the Shannon entropy index using custom Python scripts. The unsorted, CD4+ and CD8+ repertoires were each analyzed separately, with the exception of combined analyses, where CD4+ and CD8+ sequences were merged in silico. A clone was considered expanded if an increase in frequency of at least 2-fold after treatment relative to C1D1 was found, and a pseudocount of 0.5 was applied to clones undetected at baseline. Singleton clones were defined as clones with 0 or 1 copy at C1D1, and non-singleton clones were defined as clones with 2 or more copies. Clones expanded in unsorted samples were annotated as CD4+, CD8+ or unknown by matching protein sequences in sorted samples from the same patient. Wilcoxon tests on paired samples were used to test changes in diversity from C1D1 to C4D1. TCRdb's version of the immuneACCESS table is confined to in-frame rearrangements and falls short of the full clone set. An unresolved V gene accounts for under half of the shortfall where checked; the remainder is of unknown origin. The D gene and trimming were derived from the DNA, and the V and J assignments and clone size from that table. The sample table contains tens of thousands of clones; only one count was recorded for roughly nine tenths of them. The top ten hold around 2.9% of the sample.

This sample is drawn from a study of PD-1 blockade in classical Hodgkin lymphoma (TCRdb year 2020). Notes on the research overall: Nivolumab dosing was 3 mg/kg intravenously every 2 weeks, continuing until either disease progression or unacceptable toxicity. A peripheral blood immune signature of response to PD-1 blockade in classical Hodgkin lymphoma was defined using TCR beta sequencing and CyTOF. Results and caveats for the whole study, not just this receptor: Trial patients with a complete response had baseline diversity similar to that of newly diagnosed patients, while partial responders and progressors had significantly lower diversity. Baseline TCR diversity was reported to be lower in newly diagnosed patients than in healthy donors and to be lower still in relapsed/refractory patients. By C4D1, a significant rise was seen in CD4+ TCR diversity but not in CD8+ TCR diversity (p=0.0027 vs p=0.16), and the rise was most apparent among complete responders (p=0.02). Diversity was lower in patients who began nivolumab less than 1 year after ASCT, so these patients were left out of later analyses to avoid confounding by immune reconstitution. The study was restricted to a single clinical trial cohort, and the causes of repertoire differences, possibly disease activity or prior therapy, were left undefined.

The germline V gene (reference sequence) supplies CDR1 SGHNT and CDR2 YYREEE. There are 13 amino acids in the CDR3, from cysteine to phenylalanine inclusive. Just CDR3 DNA is preserved here, 39 bases in frame from base 1. The V and J ends are trimmed by 1 base and 13 bases, leaving 15 bases between them. The sample's time point label, in plain terms: cycle 4 day 1 (C4D1), after more than 5 weeks of nivolumab. All trial patients had relapsed after autologous stem cell transplantation, with cohorts A, B and C differing in prior brentuximab vedotin exposure. The trial cohort included fewer than 65 patients with relapsed/refractory classical Hodgkin lymphoma, and each patient had a best overall response of complete response, partial response or progressive disease. Trial patients were treated with single-agent nivolumab in the multi-cohort phase II CheckMate 205 trial. Best overall response was determined by an independent review committee according to the 2007 International Working Group response criteria. PBMCs from the trial were collected at three points: immediately before nivolumab initiation (C1D1), and during therapy at cycle 2 day 1 and cycle 4 day 1. Peripheral blood was collected in 8 mL Vacutainer Cell Preparation Tubes, from which PBMCs were isolated by centrifugation and then cryopreserved.

Sequences were derived from peripheral blood mononuclear cells (PBMCs), sampled before the fourth cycle of nivolumab. The chain uses TRBV5-4 and TRBJ2-1; the D call is possibly TRBD1 or TRBD2, each sharing 5 bases. The receptor was derived from a human donor with classical Hodgkin lymphoma. The DNA sequence is TGTGCCAGCAGCTTGTACGGGGCGTCTCCCCAGTTCTTC. Translated, it gives CASSLYGASPQFF.